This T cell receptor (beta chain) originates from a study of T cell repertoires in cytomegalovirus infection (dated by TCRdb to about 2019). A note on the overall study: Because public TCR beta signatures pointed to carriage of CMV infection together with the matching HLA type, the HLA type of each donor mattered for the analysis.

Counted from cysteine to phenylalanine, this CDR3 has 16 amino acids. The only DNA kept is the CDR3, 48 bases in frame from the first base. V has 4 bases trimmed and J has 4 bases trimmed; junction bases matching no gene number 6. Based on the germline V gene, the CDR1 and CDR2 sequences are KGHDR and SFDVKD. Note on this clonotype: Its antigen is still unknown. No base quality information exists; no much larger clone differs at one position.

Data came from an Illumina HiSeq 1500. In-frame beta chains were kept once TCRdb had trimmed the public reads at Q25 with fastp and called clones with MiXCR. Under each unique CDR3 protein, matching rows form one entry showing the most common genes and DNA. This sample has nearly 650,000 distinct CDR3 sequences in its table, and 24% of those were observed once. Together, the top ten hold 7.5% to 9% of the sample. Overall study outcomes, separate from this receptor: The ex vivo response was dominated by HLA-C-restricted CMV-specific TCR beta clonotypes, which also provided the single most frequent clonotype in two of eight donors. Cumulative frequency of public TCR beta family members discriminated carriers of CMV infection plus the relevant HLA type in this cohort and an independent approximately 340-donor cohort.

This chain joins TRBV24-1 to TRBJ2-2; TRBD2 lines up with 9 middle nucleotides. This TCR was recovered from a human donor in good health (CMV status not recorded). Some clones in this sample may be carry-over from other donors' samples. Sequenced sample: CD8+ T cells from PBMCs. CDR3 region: CATSEVAGASTGELFF. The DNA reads TGTGCCACCAGTGAGGTAGCGGGGGCAAGCACCGGGGAGCTGTTTTTT.